The present entry profiles one T cell receptor (beta chain) with its context. Antigen unknown. CDR3 length: 16 amino acids. Per the germline V gene, CDR1 is SGHKS and CDR2 is YYEKEE (reference sequence). Losses at the gene ends were 4 bases for V and 2 bases for J; bases not matched to a gene: 7. Produced via immunoSEQ multiplex PCR; TCRdb's table is partial and in-frame only. The table records some 180,000 clones, 87% of them present only once. The data were taken from a study of Ad26.COV2.S vaccination and SARS-CoV-2 variants. Findings of the study overall: Vaccine and placebo groups showed comparable non-spike TCR breadth. Higher spike-specific TCR breadth was found in vaccine recipients than in placebo recipients. Responses of T cells in total may have been underestimated by the TCR breadth and depth analyses.

The chain is built from TRBV5-5 and TRBJ2-2, with 8 bases that match TRBD1. This receptor was taken from a human donor who had recovered from COVID-19. This sample comprised peripheral blood, obtained after recovery from COVID-19. The DNA for the CDR3 is TGTGCCAGCAGCCATGCAGGGGGCAGAAACACCGGGGAGCTGTTTTTT. Its translation is CASSHAGGRNTGELFF.